One sample yielded the 23 T cell receptor beta chains listed below, sequenced in a study of shared clonotypes between healthy human individuals. Libraries were prepared by immunoSEQ multiplex PCR; TCRdb keeps only in-frame clonotypes and omits some of them. The data hold about 980,000 clones, with about three quarters observed a single time. The sequenced sample consisted of memory CD4+ T cells sorted from blood. Documented subset: CD45RA-negative fraction. The receptor set was obtained from a man younger than 35 in good health.

Regarding this clone: A much larger clone differs by one base, so this may be a read error. Within the sample, other DNA sequences also encode this same CDR3. The V and J genes are TRBV2 and TRBJ1-2; the D gene is possibly TRBD1 (6 bases). V shed 6 bases and J shed 2 bases, with 10 bases lying between them. The V gene's germline CDR1 is SNHLY and CDR2 FYNNEI. The CDR3 consists of 13 residues. The CDR3 region is CASSSDRNYGYTF. In nucleotides, the CDR3 is TGTGCCAGCAGCTCGGACAGAAACTATGGCTACACCTTC.

The gene calls are TRBV27 and TRBJ1-3; D is unresolved. Looked up from germline, CDR1 is MNHEY and CDR2 is SMNVEV (reference sequence). The germline V and J ends were trimmed by 4 bases and 2 bases, with 12 bases remaining between them. The CDR3 sequence is 15 residues long. The CDR3 bases are TGTGCCAGCAGTTCCTCGACTGAAACTGGAAACACCATATATTTT. Its translation: CASSSSTETGNTIYF.

A word on this clone: Other DNA sequences in this sample translate to the same CDR3. V is TRBV19 and J is TRBJ1-6; D call uncertain. The CDR3 runs to 13 residues. V was pared by 5 bases and J by 7 bases, with 9 bases between. Looked up from germline, CDR1 is LNHDA and CDR2 is SQIVND (reference sequence). CDR3 region: CASSPQGNSPLHF. The CDR3 DNA sequence: TGTGCCAGTAGTCCCCAAGGGAATTCACCCCTCCACTTT.

Concerning this clone itself: At one end, the junction sequence differs from germline, possibly due to a read error. J is TRBJ2-5 and V is TRBV7-7; 7 positions match TRBD1. This CDR3 comprises 15 residues. Germline CDR1 and CDR2: SSHAT and FNYEAQ (reference sequence). Here the CDR3 reads CASSLGGQNQETQYF. CDR3 nucleotides: TGTGCTAGCAGCTTAGGGGGACAGAACCAAGAGACCCAGTACTTC.

In this sample, this clone turned up a few times. The chain couples TRBV30 to TRBJ2-7; 7 bases are a match to TRBD1. J gave up 0 bases and V 5 bases, and 4 bases lay outside the gene matches. CDR3 size: 13 residues. Looked up from germline, CDR1 is GTSNPN and CDR2 is SVGIG (reference sequence). CDR3 residues: CAWARGISYEQYF. For the CDR3, the DNA is TGTGCCTGGGCCAGGGGGATCTCCTACGAGCAGTACTTC.

CDR3 sequence reads: CSVVTGGLYGYTF. The CDR3 nucleotides read TGCAGCGTTGTGACAGGGGGATTATATGGCTACACCTTC. The chain combines TRBV29-1 with TRBJ1-2, with TRBD1 matching 9 bases. J was trimmed by 5 bases and V by 4 bases; bases with no gene match: 5. Germline V gives CDR1 SQVTM, CDR2 ANQGSEA. The CDR3 consists of 13 residues.

The rearrangement joins TRBV7-2 to TRBJ2-1, with 7 bases matching TRBD2. Losses at the gene ends were 3 bases for V and 2 bases for J; bases not matched to a gene: 7. The CDR3 extends over 16 amino acids. CDR1 SGHTA and CDR2 FQGNSA come from the germline V gene. The CDR3 protein is CASSLASSGTYNEQFF. CDR3 nucleotide sequence: TGTGCCAGCAGCTTGGCCTCCAGCGGGACCTACAATGAGCAGTTCTTC.

CDR3 in DNA: TGTGCCAGCAGTGGACAGGGAGGGGGCAATCAGCCCCAGCATTTT. The encoded protein is CASSGQGGGNQPQHF. This sequence joins TRBV2 and TRBJ1-5, with 7 bases identical to TRBD1. Germline V gene data show CDR1 as SNHLY and CDR2 as FYNNEI. After removal of 4 bases from V and 2 bases from J, the junction contained 5 bases not matched to a gene. This CDR3 is built from 15 residues.

V usage is TRBV18 and J usage is TRBJ1-1; 9 bases are a match to TRBD1. This CDR3 has 17 residues. The ends lost 2 bases at V and 1 base at J; junction bases unmatched: 8. Germline values: CDR1 KGHSH, CDR2 LQKENI. CDR3 in amino acids: CASSPGRQGGSNTEAFF. The DNA of the CDR3 is TGTGCCAGCTCACCAGGAAGACAGGGGGGATCGAACACTGAAGCTTTCTTT. The whole variable domain, filled in from reference TRBV18 and TRBJ1-1, reads NAGVMQNPRHLVRRRGQEARLRCSPMKGHSHVYWYRQLPEEGLKFMVYLQKENIIDESGMPKERFSAEFPKEGPSILRIQQVVRGDSAAYFCASSPGRQGGSNTEAFFGQGTRLTVV.

This clone was recorded a few times. Germline and junction disagree at one end, which may indicate a read error. This chain joins TRBV5-6 and TRBJ1-2; possibly TRBD1 for D (5 bases). Per germline, CDR1 SGHDT and CDR2 YYEEEE. The CDR3 length is 13 residues. CDR3 sequence (DNA): TGTGCCAGCAGTTTGGGACCGAGCTATGGCTACACCTTC. Its translation is CASSLGPSYGYTF.

V gene TRBV7-9 combines with J gene TRBJ1-2; D uncertain. Germline-derived CDR1 and CDR2 are SEHNR and FQNEAQ (reference sequence). The CDR3 covers 12 residues. V was pared by 1 base and J by 5 bases, with 5 bases between. CDR3: CASSLVQYGYTF. Here the CDR3 DNA reads TGTGCCAGCAGCTTAGTACAGTATGGCTACACCTTC.

The sample holds a few counts of this clone. J is TRBJ1-2 and V is TRBV5-6; D unclear. Trimming left V 4 bases short and J 3 bases short, with 10 bases between. In germline, CDR1 is SGHDT, CDR2 YYEEEE. The CDR3 length is 13 residues. The CDR3 nucleotides read TGTGCCAGCAGCCCACCAGCGTACTATGGCTACACCTTC. Its protein is CASSPPAYYGYTF.

This clone was picked up a small number of times. The chain links TRBV5-1 to TRBJ2-7, with D possibly matching TRBD2 (6 bases). Germline V gene lookup returns CDR1 SGHRS and CDR2 YFSETQ. The CDR3 length is 16 residues. With 7 bases removed from V and 5 bases from J, the gap between germline ends came to 25 bases. CDR3 residues: CASGFEAGGVIDEQYF. CDR3 coding DNA: TGCGCCAGCGGATTCGAGGCCGGAGGGGTCATCGACGAGCAGTACTTC.

This clone was detected a few times. The chain is built from TRBV6-5 and TRBJ1-2, with D perhaps TRBD1 (5 bases). In germline, CDR1 is MNHEY, CDR2 SVGAGI. This CDR3 is 13 amino acids long. V lost 5 bases and J lost 3, with 10 bases in between. The CDR3 spells CASSRGGDYGYTF. CDR3 in DNA: TGTGCCAGCAGTAGGGGAGGTGACTATGGCTACACCTTC.

J is TRBJ2-1 and V is TRBV30; D gene unclear. Deletions cut 5 bases from V and 0 bases from J, with 11 bases between. The CDR3 has 14 residues. Germline CDR1 reads GTSNPN; CDR2 reads SVGIG (reference sequence). CDR3 region: CAWRAGNSYNEQFF. The CDR3 DNA reads TGTGCCTGGCGAGCAGGAAACTCCTACAATGAGCAGTTCTTC.

The table lists this clone with a few counts. CDR3 sequence reads: CATQKGTNTEAFF. CDR3 coding DNA: TGTGCCACCCAGAAGGGAACGAACACTGAAGCTTTCTTT. The J gene is TRBJ1-1, the V gene TRBV7-2; D unclear. Germline-derived CDR1 and CDR2 are SGHTA and FQGNSA. The CDR3 is 13 amino acids. V was clipped by 10 bases and J by 1 base, with 13 bases between them.

Comment on this clone: Other nucleotide sequences in the sample specify the same CDR3. V gene TRBV7-9 combines with J gene TRBJ2-5; 8 nucleotides match TRBD2. Germline V CDR1 and CDR2: SEHNR, FQNEAQ (reference sequence). This CDR3 is built from 15 residues. The V gene end was trimmed by 5 bases and the J gene end by 2 bases; junction bases not matched to a gene: 7. DNA of the CDR3: TGTGCCAGCAGCGTCCGACTAGCGCAACAAGAGACCCAGTACTTC. Protein sequence: CASSVRLAQQETQYF.

In regard to this clone: The same CDR3 is also encoded by other DNA sequences in this sample. The V call is TRBV9, the J call TRBJ1-2; 7 bases fit TRBD1. The junction had 5 bases not matched to a gene; V was cut back by 0 bases and J by 6 bases. The V gene's germline CDR1 is SGDLS and CDR2 YYNGEE. The CDR3 runs to 14 residues. As DNA, the CDR3 is TGTGCCAGCAGCGTAGTGGGGCAGGGGGATGGCTACACCTTC. Translated, it gives CASSVVGQGDGYTF.

This chain joins TRBV5-1 and TRBJ1-4; 8 bases are a match to TRBD1. The CDR3 has 15 residues. Germline CDR1 SGHRS, CDR2 YFSETQ. V lost 5 bases, J lost 7 bases, and 10 bases stayed unmatched. CDR3 residues: CASRRTGKDTEKLFF. The CDR3 DNA reads TGCGCCAGCAGACGGACAGGGAAGGACACTGAAAAACTGTTTTTT.

This clone was seen many times. The chain links TRBV18 to TRBJ1-1; D remains unclear. Deletions cut 7 bases from V and 1 base from J, with 13 bases between. From germline, CDR1 is KGHSH and CDR2 LQKENI. The CDR3 is made up of 14 amino acids. In DNA form, the CDR3 reads TGTGCCAGCTTCCCTAATCGGGGGAACACTGAAGCTTTCTTT. Protein: CASFPNRGNTEAFF.

A note on this clone: Other DNA sequences in the sample encode the same CDR3. The chain carries TRBV4-3 and TRBJ2-7, with 7 bases matching TRBD2. CDR1 is LGHNA, CDR2 YSLEER, per germline. This CDR3 region has 15 residues. V was clipped by 0 bases and J by 1 base; unmatched bases: 3. The CDR3 DNA is TGCGCCAGCAGCCAAGATCTCGGGGGGTCCTACGAGCAGTACTTC. Protein product: CASSQDLGGSYEQYF.

The CDR3 sequence: CASSLTDRARRNEQFF. CDR3 coding DNA: TGTGCCAGCAGCTTGACCGACAGGGCGAGGAGGAATGAGCAGTTCTTC. The rearrangement uses TRBV5-6 and TRBJ2-1, with 7 bases lining up with TRBD1. The V gene end was trimmed by 1 base and the J gene end by 7 bases; junction bases not matched to a gene: 11. This CDR3 spans 16 amino acids. Per germline, CDR1 SGHDT and CDR2 YYEEEE.

Here the CDR3 reads CASSLALLAGGLDTQYF. DNA of the CDR3: TGCGCCAGCAGCTTGGCGCTACTAGCGGGAGGGTTAGATACGCAGTATTTT. The chain has TRBV5-1 and TRBJ2-3; 13 nucleotides agree with TRBD2. The CDR3 extends over 17 amino acids. J was trimmed by 5 bases and V by 0 bases; bases with no gene match: 6. The germline gives CDR1 SGHRS, CDR2 YFSETQ. The full variable domain, in which reference TRBV5-1 and TRBJ2-3 provide the parts outside the CDR3, is KAGVTQTPRYLIKTRGQQVTLSCSPISGHRSVSWYQQTPGQGLQFLFEYFSETQRNKGNFPGRFSGRQFSNSRSEMNVSTLELGDSALYLCASSLALLAGGLDTQYFGPGTRLTVL.